This passage covers 12 T cell receptor beta chains from one sample sequenced in a study of CD8 T cells in Susac syndrome. The RNA input was about 0.45 to 1 ug, and it was reverse transcribed with random hexamers. TCRdb itself ran the immunoSEQ multiplex PCR reads through MiXCR, one entry per CDR3 protein. Altogether around 81,000 distinct CDR3 sequences are present, nearly 95% being singletons, with the ten largest covering approximately 0.94%. The sequenced sample consisted of CD8+ T cells from PBMCs. These receptors were obtained from a human donor with Susac syndrome.

This sequence joins TRBV12-3 or TRBV12-4 and TRBJ1-3; no clear D. V gave up 9 bases and J gave up 2 bases, with 20 bases separating them. The CDR3 has 16 amino acids. In DNA form, the CDR3 reads TGTGCCAGTACATTATGGAGGGAAGAGGCTGGAAACACCATATATTTT. It codes for CASTLWREEAGNTIYF.

This chain uses TRBV12-3 or TRBV12-4 with TRBJ2-5, with 8 bases identical to TRBD2. The CDR3 loop spans 14 amino acids. The J segment lost 3 bases and the V segment lost 1 base, leaving 1 base of the junction unmatched. In DNA form, the CDR3 reads TGTGCCAGCAGTTTAGAGGGACTAGAAGAGACCCAGTACTTC. Translating gives CASSLEGLEETQYF.

This clonotype came up once. This chain joins TRBV14 and TRBJ2-7; weak D call: TRBD1 (5 bases). Trimming stripped 3 bases from V and 5 bases from J, with 14 bases between. CDR3 size: 14 residues. Per germline, CDR1 SGHDN and CDR2 FVKESK. CDR3 DNA sequence: TGTGCCAGCAGCCAGGTCACAGGCCCCAACGAGCAGTACTTC. It encodes CASSQVTGPNEQYF.

V gene TRBV20-1 combines with J gene TRBJ1-4; D is undetermined. Trimming pared 2 bases from V and 5 bases from J, leaving 9 bases between. The CDR3 has 13 amino acids. The germline V gene encodes CDR1 DFQATT and CDR2 SNEGSKA (reference sequence). CDR3 in amino acids: CSARSPPNEKLFF. The CDR3 region has the DNA TGCAGTGCTAGATCCCCACCAAATGAAAAACTGTTTTTT.

This chain uses TRBV27 with TRBJ2-1; 10 bases agree with TRBD2. Trimming cost V 3 bases and J 4 bases; bases outside gene matches: 3. Germline assignment: CDR1 MNHEY and CDR2 SMNVEV (reference sequence). The CDR3 contains 15 residues. The CDR3 sequence: CASSFLAGVYNEQFF. The DNA for the CDR3 is TGTGCCAGCAGTTTTCTAGCGGGGGTGTACAATGAGCAGTTCTTC.

The count of this clonotype is one. The chain couples TRBV29-1 to TRBJ2-7; 10 bases are shared with TRBD2. V dropped 6 bases and J dropped 4; count of bases not matched to a gene: 9. This CDR3 spans 14 amino acids. Per the germline V gene, CDR1 is SQVTM and CDR2 is ANQGSEA. In DNA, the CDR3 is TGCAGCGTCGGGACTAGCGAGAACATTTACGAGCAGTACTTC. This gives the protein CSVGTSENIYEQYF.

The V call is TRBV27, the J call TRBJ2-7; 9 bases are a match to TRBD1. This CDR3 has 15 amino acids. Trimming removed 8 bases from V and 0 bases from J; junction bases left unmatched: 8. The V gene's germline CDR1 is MNHEY and CDR2 SMNVEV (reference sequence). This CDR3 is CASRMRQGVSYEQYF. The DNA of the CDR3 is TGTGCCAGCCGCATGAGACAGGGGGTCTCCTACGAGCAGTACTTC.

The chain carries TRBV6-1 and TRBJ1-2, with TRBD1 identical over 9 bases. With 6 bases clipped from V and 5 bases from J, the junction kept 13 bases outside the gene matches. Looked up from germline, CDR1 is MNHNS and CDR2 is SASEGT. The CDR3 sequence is 16 residues long. The CDR3 protein is CASSLGPGTGRYGYTF. CDR3 DNA: TGTGCCAGCAGCCTAGGGCCCGGGACAGGGCGATATGGCTACACCTTC.

The rearrangement uses TRBV6-5 and TRBJ2-5; 7 bases agree with TRBD2. Per germline, CDR1 MNHEY and CDR2 SVGAGI. The trim removed 0 bases at V and 3 bases at J, leaving 7 bases unmatched. The CDR3 sequence is 16 residues long. DNA of the CDR3: TGTGCCAGCAGTTACTCGCCGTGGGAGGGTGAAGAGACCCAGTACTTC. It specifies CASSYSPWEGEETQYF.

The V gene is TRBV25-1, the J gene TRBJ1-3; D might be TRBD1 (5 bases). V lost 1 base and J lost 3, with 13 bases in between. The CDR3 covers 16 residues. The germline CDR1 and CDR2 sequences are MGHDK and SYGVNS. The CDR3 here is CASSELDNSFGNTIYF. The CDR3 DNA sequence: TGTGCCAGCAGTGAATTGGACAACTCCTTTGGAAACACCATATATTTT.

This rearrangement joins TRBV20-1 to TRBJ2-3; D may be TRBD1 or TRBD2 (5 bases each). There are 13 residues in the CDR3. V was trimmed by 3 bases and J by 0 bases, leaving 7 bases between them. Germline V gene data show CDR1 as DFQATT and CDR2 as SNEGSKA (reference sequence). This chain's CDR3 is CSASGASTDTQYF. CDR3 DNA sequence: TGCAGTGCTAGCGGGGCTAGCACAGATACGCAGTATTTT.

The V gene is TRBV29-1, the J gene TRBJ2-7; 7 bases agree with TRBD1. This CDR3 has 15 amino acids. V shed 0 bases, J shed 5 bases, and the junction held 10 bases outside the gene matches. Germline V gives CDR1 SQVTM, CDR2 ANQGSEA. CDR3 nucleotide sequence: TGCAGCGTTGAAGATGGTCGGACAGGAGCAGACGAGCAGTACTTC. Protein product: CSVEDGRTGADEQYF.